This T cell receptor beta chain was recorded in a study of beta chain features in type 1 diabetes. Study-level points and caveats: Because the template was cDNA, high-expressing cells might be over-represented.

Every isolated RNA sample was fully reverse transcribed, so sequencing captured expressed TCRB transcripts. Sequenced by immunoSEQ multiplex PCR; TCRdb stores in-frame clones only, minus some. The sample contains about 400,000 clones, roughly 12% of which appear only once. Germline V gives CDR1 SGDLS, CDR2 YYNGEE. V lost 0 bases to trimming and J lost 2 bases, with 12 bases between them. The CDR3 contains 16 residues. As to this clone: Its antigen is currently unknown.

This TCR derives from a man between 18 and 35 years old in good health. This chain links TRBV9 with TRBJ2-1; TRBD2 might be the D (7 bases). The sequenced sample consisted of naive CD4+ T cells from blood. CDR3 sequence reads: CASSVVGGGPYNEQFF. As DNA, the CDR3 is TGTGCCAGCAGCGTAGTTGGGGGGGGCCCCTACAATGAGCAGTTCTTC.